This TCR beta chain was sequenced in a study of T cell clones after liver transplantation (dated by TCRdb to about 2019). For context, the study as a whole: Samples were obtained from ITN030ST, a randomized trial in which withdrawal of immunosuppression was attempted within 2 years of liver transplantation. Blood samples were taken pre-transplant, pre-randomization before withdrawal, and post-randomization after full withdrawal or failed withdrawal. The study cohort included 8 liver transplant recipients, of whom 3 were classified as tolerant and 5 as non-tolerant. As an antigen-independent comparator for the donor-reactive sequences, third party-reactive TCRbeta sequences from pre-transplant MLRs were identified as well. To count as tolerant, a recipient had to stay completely off immunosuppression for at least one year without liver enzymes climbing beyond twice the upper limit of normal. Of the eight recipients, a few were HCV-positive, while the remaining recipients had been transplanted for non-autoimmune, non-viral indications. No induction therapy was given to the subjects, and standard immunosuppression was administered until randomization at 12-24 months post-transplant. Donor-reactive T cell clones were identified using TCRbeta sequencing after a pre-transplant mixed lymphocyte reaction and were then followed in post-transplant blood.

From its cysteine to its phenylalanine, the CDR3 spans 14 amino acids. Solely the CDR3 DNA is kept, with 42 bases framed from the first base. V is shortened by 11 bases, J by 6 bases, and the region joining them spans 21 bases. According to the germline V gene, CDR1 reads MNHNS and CDR2 reads SASEGT. On this clone: Its antigen is still unknown. No qualities accompany the bases; no much larger clone lies one base away.

Overall results and qualifications from the work: Low numbers of available donor cells limited the measurable donor-reactive repertoire in two subjects. In 5 of 8 subjects, regardless of tolerance or HCV status, circulating donor-reactive CD4 TCRbeta sequences dropped significantly post-transplant. The decline in donor-reactive sequences exceeded the decline in third party-reactive sequences, suggesting partial antigen-specific deletion that was unrelated to withdrawal success. The conclusions were preliminary, being limited by small, heterogeneous patient numbers and by non-standardized post-transplant time points. Because allograft tissue specimens were not available, migration of donor-reactive T cells into the graft, rather than deletion, may have occurred. When repertoire turnover was accounted for, significantly reduced detection of donor-reactive sequences was found in 7 of 8 subjects for CD4 and in 8 of 8 subjects for CD8.

High-throughput TCRbeta CDR3 sequencing of frozen genomic DNA was performed by immunoSEQ, with PCR amplification, mapping, bias correction and internal controls included. As for the authors' bioinformatics: Productive rearrangements were retained, and unique TCRbeta sequences were defined by the CDR3 nucleotide sequence together with the V and J gene. Donor-reactive sequences required at least 5-fold expansion in CFSE-low cells versus unstimulated pre-transplant cells and at least 0.01% frequency. To ensure at least 90% detection power, minimum frequency thresholds were set for each subject based on that subject's lowest-template unstimulated sample. Repertoire turnover was measured by Jensen-Shannon divergence between the top 1000 TCRbeta sequences post- and pre-transplant. Two-sided Fisher's exact tests were used to test for changes in the detection of donor-reactive sequences. In its TCRdb copy, this immuneACCESS table keeps in-frame sequences only and misses some clones. Where compared with another copy, unresolved V genes explain less than half of these, and the others have no known cause. V, J and clone size are taken as reported in that table, and D and trimming were inferred from the DNA itself. Present in this sample are just under 60,000 clones, 70% of which were seen just once. The ten largest clones add up to about 2.6% of the sample.

Unstimulated PBMCs, after thawing, were stained for CD3, CD4 and CD8 and then FACS-sorted into CD3+CD4+ and CD3+CD8+ populations. Each of the 8 studied subjects was randomized to immunosuppression withdrawal. The Qiagen DNeasy Blood and Tissue Kit was used for isolation of genomic DNA. The sample here was CD4+ T cells from blood, taken at the roughly 16-month timepoint. The chain is assembled from TRBV6-1 and TRBJ2-3, and TRBD2 may be the D gene, going by 7 matching bases. The sequence came from a human patient who received a liver transplant. In transplant recipients, some T cells may be of donor rather than host origin. CDR3 loop: CAAQRGEGSDTQYF. The sequenced DNA: TGTGCCGCCCAAAGGGGGGAGGGGTCTGATACGCAGTATTTT.